This T cell receptor beta chain was profiled in a study of post-analysis software for immune sequencing data (dated by TCRdb to 2014 to 2015). About the investigation overall: The recorded disease courses included relapsing-remitting, secondary progressive and progressive-relapsing multiple sclerosis, and some patients had no subtype annotation. A subset of samples was prepared in parallel using single-end sample barcoding, then pooled and co-amplified after Illumina adapter ligation. The multiple sclerosis patient repertoires were compared with more than 10 previously published healthy control repertoires from donors aged 6 to 25 years.

The library relied on PCR. The listed sequencing device is Illumina HiSeq 2500. Unique molecular identifiers were incorporated into TCR beta cDNA libraries to reduce PCR and sequencing biases. Every 1 to 10 million input T cells yielded roughly 500,000 cDNA molecules, meaning each molecule approximated one T cell. The patient libraries were prepared and sequenced using the same protocol as the earlier healthy control dataset. Within a given batch, samples were prepared together, multiplexed and sequenced on the same HiSeq lane. The authors' pipeline ran thus. Raw barcoded reads were processed with MIGEC, discarding single-read molecular identifier groups before consensus assembly and CDR3 extraction. Clonotype tables were post-analysed with VDJtools, normalizing diversity by down-sampling all datasets to the smallest sample size. To correct batch-related cross-sample contamination, repertoire overlap clustering matched CDR3 amino acid sequences but not nucleotide sequences. In TCRdb, the public reads were trimmed at Q25 with fastp and aligned with MiXCR, with productive beta chains retained. Every CDR3 protein is listed once, alongside the most common genes and DNA of its rows. The V and J calls come from TCRdb's annotation, not from the publication. Here the sample has about 810,000 distinct CDR3 sequences; roughly 50% occur a single time. Roughly 4.4% of the sample is taken by the ten largest.

The CDR3, cysteine through phenylalanine, is 16 amino acids long. The only DNA kept is the CDR3, 48 bases in frame from the first base. CDR1 and CDR2 (LGHNA, YNFKEQ) derive from the germline V gene. Germline trimming: 0 bases from V, 3 bases from J; junction bases outside gene matches: 8. Overall study outcomes, separate from this receptor: Compared with controls, multiple sclerosis patients had significantly lower normalized Chao1 diversity, a finding suggesting substantial peripheral T-cell clonal expansion. Direct clustering with F measure revealed strong co-clustering of samples prepared in the same batch, which led to a batch-effect correction. The multiple sclerosis patient group was slightly younger than the control group. Patients showed significantly higher frequencies than controls for a handful of TRBV segments, among them TRBV5-6, TRBV5-1 and TRBV20-1.

Notes on this clonotype: This clone's antigen is unknown. No clone much larger than this one lies a single base away; base qualities are absent.

TCR beta repertoires were profiled from peripheral blood of approximately 13 young patients with multiple sclerosis to demonstrate the VDJtools post-analysis software. The patients with multiple sclerosis were children and adolescents between about 6 and 15 years of age. The sequence was obtained from a girl aged 5-17 years with multiple sclerosis. The chain employs TRBV4-2 and TRBJ2-7; 7 nucleotides in the junction match TRBD1. The sample was blood. At the DNA level, the sequence is TGTGCCAGCAGCCAAGATCAGGCAGGGGGATTCTACGAGCAGTACTTC. It specifies CASSQDQAGGFYEQYF.